A single sample is the source of the 2 T cell receptor beta chains below, sequenced in a study of blood T cells in healthy people across ages. A second about 7 to 11 cycle PCR used barcoded and J-beta primers. TCRdb re-analysed the 5' RACE reads in MiXCR, keeping a single row per CDR3 protein. The sample holds about 670,000 distinct CDR3 sequences, 40% to 50% seen once. Material for sequencing was blood. Every receptor here comes from a man at least 80 years old in good health.

The V gene is TRBV6-1, the J gene TRBJ1-1, with D possibly matching TRBD1 (5 bases). With 4 bases removed from V and 0 bases from J, the gap between germline ends came to 15 bases. Germline V CDR1 and CDR2: MNHNS, SASEGT. CDR3 length: 16 amino acids. The CDR3: CASSALKGYMNTEAFF. CDR3 sequence (DNA): TGTGCCAGCAGTGCTTTGAAGGGGTACATGAACACTGAAGCTTTCTTT.

The rearrangement joins TRBV7-2 to TRBJ1-2; D unresolved. The V end was cut by 4 bases, the J end by 5 bases, with 11 bases between. CDR1 and CDR2 (germline): SGHTA, FQGNSA. The CDR3 is 13 amino acids. The CDR3 loop reads CASSSPPGYGYTF. CDR3 bases: TGTGCCAGCAGCTCCCCCCCGGGGTATGGCTACACCTTC.